Presented here are 2 T cell receptor beta chains from one specimen sequenced in a study of blood T cell repertoires in COVID-19. Sequencing was performed with immunoSEQ multiplex PCR; in TCRdb, only in-frame clones are kept and a portion is missing. The sample holds roughly 250,000 clones, roughly 88% seen once. The sequenced sample consisted of PBMCs or T cells enriched from blood (not recorded which). The receptors stem from a woman between 45 and 65 years old who had recovered from COVID-19.

CDR3 in amino acids: CASSYQRLRRTGNTEAFF. The DNA of the CDR3 is TGTGCCAGCAGTTATCAGCGCCTTCGACGGACAGGGAACACTGAAGCTTTCTTT. This rearrangement joins TRBV2 to TRBJ1-1; 7 bases are shared with TRBD1. Germline trimming cut 5 bases from V and 1 base from J; bases unmatched to any gene: 16. This CDR3 is 18 amino acids long. Per germline, CDR1 SNHLY and CDR2 FYNNEI.

This clone appeared many times. The chain joins TRBV15 to TRBJ2-5; 7 bases fit TRBD2. This CDR3 region has 14 residues. CDR1 LNHNV and CDR2 YYDKDF come from the germline V gene (reference sequence). Trimming removed 5 bases from V and 4 bases from J; junction bases left unmatched: 7. CDR3 in DNA: TGTGCCACCAGCGGCGGGAGTTTTTTAGAGACCCAGTACTTC. Amino acids: CATSGGSFLETQYF.